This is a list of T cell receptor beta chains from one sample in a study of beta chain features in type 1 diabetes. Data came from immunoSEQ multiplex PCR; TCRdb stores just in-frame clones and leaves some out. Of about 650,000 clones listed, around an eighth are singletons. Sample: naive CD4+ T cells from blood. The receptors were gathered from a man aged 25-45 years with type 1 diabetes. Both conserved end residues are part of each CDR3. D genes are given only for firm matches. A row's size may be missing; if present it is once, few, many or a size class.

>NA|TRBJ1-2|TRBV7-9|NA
TGTGCCAGCAGCTTAGCCCAAAGGACAGACTATGGCTACACCTTC
CASSLAQRTDYGYTF
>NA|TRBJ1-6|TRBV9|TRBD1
TGTGCCAGCACCCGAGGACAGGGGGGTTCACCCCTCCACTTT
CASTRGQGGSPLHF
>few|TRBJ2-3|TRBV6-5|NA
TGTGCCAGCAGTTACGGGTACACAGATACGCAGTATTTT
CASSYGYTDTQYF
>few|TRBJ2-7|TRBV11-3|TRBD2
TGTGCCAGCAGCTTGGGCAGGGAGGGAGAGCAGTACTTC
CASSLGREGEQYF
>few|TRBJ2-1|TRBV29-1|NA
TGCAGCGTCCGGGTCGCCTCCTACAATGAGCAGTTCTTC
CSVRVASYNEQFF
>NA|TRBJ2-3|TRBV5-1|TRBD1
TGCGCCAGCGGGATGACAGGGTTGGGAACAGATACGCAGTATTTT
CASGMTGLGTDTQYF
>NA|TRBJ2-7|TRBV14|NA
TGTGCCAGCAGCCAAGGGGGCGGCTCGACCTACGAGCAGTACTTC
CASSQGGGSTYEQYF
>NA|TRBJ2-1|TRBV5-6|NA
TGTGCCAGCAGCTTTGGAGGGGGCTACAATGAGCAGTTCTTC
CASSFGGGYNEQFF
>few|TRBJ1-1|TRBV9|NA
TGTGCCAGCAGCGTCCAGGGAAAGAACACTGAAGCTTTCTTT
CASSVQGKNTEAFF
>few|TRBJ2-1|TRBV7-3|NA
TGTGCCAGCAGCCGCCGGGCGGCCTCCTACAATGAGCAGTTCTTC
CASSRRAASYNEQFF